This TCR beta chain stems from a study of blood T cells in healthy people across ages. Next came a second PCR, run for roughly 6 to 11 cycles, which used a sample-barcoded 5' primer along with a J-beta primer mix. TCRdb ran MiXCR on the 5' RACE reads and lists one entry per CDR3 protein. Here the sample spans over 1,500,000 distinct CDR3 sequences, around 48% being singletons. The CDR3 runs to 14 residues. The germline V gene has CDR1 MDHEN and CDR2 SYDVKM. Trimming took off 10 bases at V and 4 bases at J, with 16 bases between the two ends. This clonotype has more than one count but fewer than ten. The material sequenced was blood. The chain employs TRBV28 and TRBJ1-4; D is perhaps TRBD1 (5 bases). This TCR was sampled from a woman aged 40 to 50 in good health. DNA for the CDR3: TGTGCCACCAATTCCGGGGCCGTTAATGAAAAACTGTTTTTT. It specifies CATNSGAVNEKLFF.